This is a list of T cell receptor beta chains from one sample in a study of blood T cell repertoires in COVID-19. TCRdb's table, derived via immunoSEQ multiplex PCR, lists solely in-frame clones and lacks some. The sample holds some 420,000 clones, 85% to 90% seen once. The source material was PBMCs or T cells enriched from blood (not recorded which). The receptors come from a man aged 25-45 years who had recovered from COVID-19. Both conserved end residues are part of each CDR3. Fields, in order: clone size, D gene, V gene, J gene, CDR3 protein, CDR3 DNA. A D gene is named only where the DNA matches it firmly. A row's size may be missing; if present it is once, few, many or a size class.

>-|TRBD2|TRBV5-8|TRBJ2-1
CASSLSGNNYNEQFF
TGTGCCAGCAGCCTTAGCGGGAATAACTACAATGAGCAGTTCTTC
>-|-|TRBV3-1/TRBV3-2|TRBJ1-5
CASSQNGGSNQPQHF
TGTGCCAGCAGCCAAAACGGAGGAAGCAATCAGCCCCAGCATTTT
>-|-|TRBV5-5|TRBJ2-3
CASSLSVDTQYF
TGTGCCAGCAGCCTGAGTGTAGATACGCAGTATTTT
>-|TRBD1|TRBV29-1|TRBJ1-4
CSGSGGNEKLFF
TGCAGCGGTTCAGGGGGCAACGAAAAACTGTTTTTT
>-|-|TRBV5-1|TRBJ2-5
CASSPTGPGQETQYF
TGCGCCAGCAGCCCAACAGGGCCCGGTCAAGAGACCCAGTACTTC
>-|-|TRBV5-1|TRBJ2-2
CASSPGQVTGELFF
TGCGCCAGCAGCCCGGGACAAGTCACCGGGGAGCTGTTTTTT
>-|TRBD2|TRBV24-1|TRBJ2-7
CATSEASGIYEQYF
TGTGCCACCAGTGAAGCTAGCGGGATCTACGAGCAGTACTTC
>-|-|TRBV7-9|TRBJ2-6
CASSLAVGSGANVLTF
TGTGCCAGCAGCTTAGCCGTCGGCTCTGGGGCCAACGTCCTGACTTTC
>-|TRBD1|TRBV9|TRBJ2-7
CASSPTPGQAYEQYF
TGTGCCAGCAGTCCAACCCCGGGACAGGCCTACGAGCAGTACTTC
>-|TRBD1|TRBV19|TRBJ1-5
CASSMNPLRGYSNQPQHF
TGTGCCAGTAGTATGAACCCTCTCAGGGGGTATAGCAATCAGCCCCAGCATTTT
>-|-|TRBV7-2|TRBJ2-5
CASSLEVRTQETQYF
TGTGCCAGCAGCTTAGAAGTCAGAACACAAGAGACCCAGTACTTC
>-|TRBD1|TRBV3-1/TRBV3-2|TRBJ1-2
CASSPDRNGYGYTF
TGTGCCAGCAGTCCGGACAGGAATGGCTATGGCTACACCTTC
>-|TRBD1|TRBV29-1|TRBJ2-5
CSVYGQAMQETQYF
TGCAGCGTTTACGGACAGGCTATGCAAGAGACCCAGTACTTC
>-|-|TRBV27|TRBJ2-4
CASSSWALAKNIQYF
TGTGCCAGCTCCTCCTGGGCACTAGCCAAAAACATTCAGTACTTC
>-|-|TRBV9|TRBJ2-5
CASSPAVAQETQYF
TGTGCCAGCAGCCCGGCAGTAGCCCAAGAGACCCAGTACTTC
>-|-|TRBV7-3|TRBJ2-5
CASSPSSSRWETQYF
TGTGCCAGCAGCCCGTCCTCAAGTCGGTGGGAGACCCAGTACTTC
>once|-|TRBV28|TRBJ2-1
CASNPVPTYNEQFF
TGTGCCAGCAACCCGGTGCCAACCTACAATGAGCAGTTCTTC
>-|-|TRBV21-1|TRBJ2-2
CASNNPGQGHSGELFF
TGTGCCAGCAACAATCCGGGACAGGGCCACTCCGGGGAGCTGTTTTTT
>-|-|TRBV4-1|TRBJ1-6
CASSQGSRDNSPLHF
TGCGCCAGCAGCCAAGGCTCCAGGGATAATTCACCCCTCCACTTT
>few|-|TRBV27|TRBJ1-5
CAIAKTGYSNQPQHF
TGTGCCATCGCTAAAACCGGTTATAGCAATCAGCCCCAGCATTTT
>-|-|TRBV19|TRBJ2-6
CASSKGQDSGANVLTF
TGTGCCAGTAGTAAAGGTCAGGACTCTGGGGCCAACGTCCTGACTTTC
>-|-|TRBV7-2|TRBJ2-2
CASSAVEAGDGELFF
TGTGCCAGCAGCGCGGTGGAGGCCGGGGACGGGGAGCTGTTTTTT
>-|-|TRBV12-3/TRBV12-4|TRBJ1-2
CASSFTSDYGYTF
TGTGCCAGCAGTTTCACTAGCGACTATGGCTACACCTTC
>few|TRBD1|TRBV5-6|TRBJ1-5
CASSRYRGEYSNQPQHF
TGTGCCAGCAGCAGATACAGGGGAGAATATAGCAATCAGCCCCAGCATTTT
>-|TRBD1|TRBV19|TRBJ2-7
CASSIGGTASYEQYF
TGTGCCAGTAGTATCGGTGGGACAGCCTCCTACGAGCAGTACTTC
>-|-|TRBV3-1/TRBV3-2|TRBJ2-7
CASSHTRAYEQYF
TGTGCCAGCAGCCATACTAGGGCGTACGAGCAGTACTTC
>once|-|TRBV13|TRBJ2-7
CASSRQGLYEQYF
TGTGCCAGCAGCCGACAGGGACTCTACGAGCAGTACTTC
>-|-|TRBV29-1|TRBJ1-1
CSVYRDTEAFF
TGCAGCGTATACAGGGATACTGAAGCTTTCTTT
>once|-|TRBV18|TRBJ2-7
CASSPGQPDEQYF
TGTGCCAGCTCACCCGGACAGCCCGATGAGCAGTACTTC
>-|-|TRBV5-6|TRBJ1-1
CASSLRQHTEAFF
TGTGCCAGCAGCTTGCGACAGCACACTGAAGCTTTCTTT
>-|-|TRBV19|TRBJ2-7
CASSIGQGWGEQYF
TGTGCCAGTAGTATCGGGCAGGGCTGGGGCGAGCAGTACTTC
>-|TRBD2|TRBV5-8|TRBJ2-2
CASSPGLARELFF
TGTGCCAGCAGCCCTGGACTAGCGCGGGAGCTGTTTTTT
>-|TRBD2|TRBV25-1|TRBJ2-5
CASSVSVAGWMFAETQYF
TGTGCCAGCAGTGTGTCTGTAGCGGGGTGGATGTTTGCTGAGACCCAGTACTTC
>once|-|TRBV9|TRBJ2-3
CASSVVGGFTDTQYF
TGTGCCAGCAGCGTAGTTGGCGGGTTCACAGATACGCAGTATTTT
>-|-|TRBV6-6|TRBJ2-5
CASSHGPSRETQYF
TGTGCCAGCAGCCATGGGCCCTCAAGGGAGACCCAGTACTTC